The source of this TCR beta chain is a study of somatic mutations in cytotoxic T cells in rheumatoid arthritis. Study outcomes and limitations: Healthy controls showed no age-related rise in CD8+ clonality, whereas rheumatoid arthritis patients did. Of 65 patients, seven to nine had a largest CD8+ clone that exceeded 20% of CD8+ cells. No correction for multiple comparisons was applied to the slight TRBV07 underrepresentation in rheumatoid arthritis patients. The authors did not know the antigen targets of the expanded CD8+ clones.

Note on this clone: Its specificity is not known.

Generated by immunoSEQ multiplex PCR, the TCRdb table keeps only in-frame clones and is missing some. The table has under 25,000 clones, roughly 85% seen once. Germline trimming cut 7 bases from V and 3 bases from J; bases unmatched to any gene: 4. The V gene's germline CDR1 is SNHLY and CDR2 FYNNEI. The CDR3 consists of 14 residues. This TCR derives from a woman aged 40 to 55 with rheumatoid arthritis. Sample: CD8+ T cells sorted from blood. The chain has TRBV2 and TRBJ2-3, with TRBD1 matching 10 bases. CDR3 sequence (DNA): TGTGCCAGCACCTGGGACAGGGGAACAGATACGCAGTATTTT. Protein sequence: CASTWDRGTDTQYF.